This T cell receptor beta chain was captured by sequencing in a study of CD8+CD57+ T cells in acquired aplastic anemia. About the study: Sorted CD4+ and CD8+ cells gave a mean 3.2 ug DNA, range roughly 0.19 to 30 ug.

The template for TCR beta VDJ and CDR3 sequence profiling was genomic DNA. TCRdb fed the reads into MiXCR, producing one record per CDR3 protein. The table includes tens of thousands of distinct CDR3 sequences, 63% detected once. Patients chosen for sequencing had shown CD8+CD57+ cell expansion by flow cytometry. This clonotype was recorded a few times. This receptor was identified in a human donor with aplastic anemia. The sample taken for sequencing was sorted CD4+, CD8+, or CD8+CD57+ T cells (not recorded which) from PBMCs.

CDR3 sequence reads: CASSPSYEQYF. For the CDR3, the DNA is TGTGCCAGCAGCCCCTCGTACGAGCAGTACTTC. The chain carries TRBV7-7 and TRBJ2-7; D not certain. V was clipped by 5 bases and J by 4 bases, with 6 bases between them. From germline, CDR1 is SSHAT and CDR2 FNYEAQ (reference sequence). This CDR3 comprises 11 residues.